This T cell receptor (beta chain) was identified in a study of OX40 agonist ivuxolimab in advanced cancers. V gave up 4 bases and J gave up 3 bases; unmatched junction bases: 3. The CDR3 is 13 amino acids. Germline V lookup: CDR1 SGHRS, CDR2 YFSETQ. Profiled with immunoSEQ multiplex PCR; TCRdb holds only in-frame clones, not every one. This repertoire shows some 70,000 clones, just over 85% found once; its top ten account for 2.5% to 3%. With respect to this clone: Its target is unknown.

Findings of the study overall: CD8+ T cells (on average) carried more expanded clones than CD4+ T cells.

The receptor's source is an adult with an advanced solid tumor such as melanoma, head and neck, liver or kidney cancer. The sample consisted of CD4+ or CD8+ T cells sorted from blood, taken in a trial of the OX40 agonist ivuxolimab. The V call is TRBV5-1, the J call TRBJ2-7; 8 bases map to TRBD1. CDR3 sequence reads: CASSTGTGYEQYF. CDR3 nucleotide sequence: TGCGCCAGCAGCACCGGGACAGGCTACGAGCAGTACTTC. Looking up the rest from reference TRBV5-1 and TRBJ2-7 gives the full variable domain: KAGVTQTPRYLIKTRGQQVTLSCSPISGHRSVSWYQQTPGQGLQFLFEYFSETQRNKGNFPGRFSGRQFSNSRSEMNVSTLELGDSALYLCASSTGTGYEQYFGPGTRLTVT.